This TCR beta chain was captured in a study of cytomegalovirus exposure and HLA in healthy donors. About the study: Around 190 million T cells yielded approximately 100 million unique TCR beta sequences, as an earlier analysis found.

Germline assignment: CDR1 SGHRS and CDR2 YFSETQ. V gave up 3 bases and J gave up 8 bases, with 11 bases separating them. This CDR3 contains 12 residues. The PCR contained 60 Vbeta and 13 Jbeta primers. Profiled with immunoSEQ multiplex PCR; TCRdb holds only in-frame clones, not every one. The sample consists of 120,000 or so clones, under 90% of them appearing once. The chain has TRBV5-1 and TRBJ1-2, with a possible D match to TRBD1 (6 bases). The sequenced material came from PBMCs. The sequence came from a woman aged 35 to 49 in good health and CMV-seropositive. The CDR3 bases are TGCGCCAGCAGCTGGGACATAACCGGCTACACCTTC. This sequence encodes CASSWDITGYTF.